Listed below are T cell receptor beta chains from one sample, sequenced in a study of blood T cell repertoires in COVID-19. Assay: immunoSEQ multiplex PCR; the TCRdb copy retains only in-frame clones and omits some. The table includes more than 150,000 clones, around 83% detected once. Sequencing used peripheral blood. The receptors originated from a man aged 50 to 60 with active or convalescent COVID-19. Both conserved end residues are part of each CDR3. The D gene is left open where the match is weak. A clone size is listed for some rows: how often the clone was seen (once, few, many), or a class if it is expanded.

>TRBJ2-1|TRBD1|-|TRBV19
CASSKGRTGEPNEQFF
TGTGCCAGTAGTAAAGGACGGACAGGGGAACCGAATGAGCAGTTCTTC
>TRBJ2-2|-|-|TRBV14
CASSQVWATGELFF
TGTGCCAGCAGCCAAGTTTGGGCCACCGGGGAGCTGTTTTTT
>TRBJ1-1|-|-|TRBV18
CASSPNPQGPNTEAFF
TGTGCCAGCTCACCAAATCCTCAGGGCCCGAACACTGAAGCTTTCTTT
>TRBJ2-7|-|-|TRBV29-1
CSVETRKGTPYEQYF
TGCAGCGTTGAAACTAGGAAGGGAACCCCCTACGAGCAGTACTTC
>TRBJ2-6|TRBD1|-|TRBV4-1
CASSQVAWDRGGGANVLTF
TGCGCCAGCAGCCAAGTGGCATGGGACAGGGGTGGTGGGGCCAACGTCCTGACTTTC
>TRBJ2-2|-|-|TRBV5-1
CASSQGLGAGELFF
TGCGCCAGCAGCCAGGGACTTGGGGCCGGGGAGCTGTTTTTT
>TRBJ2-5|-|-|TRBV5-1
CASSLRQGGETQYF
TGCGCCAGCAGCTTGAGGCAGGGAGGAGAGACCCAGTACTTC
>TRBJ2-2|-|-|TRBV27
CASSFRLETGELFF
TGTGCCAGCAGTTTTCGGTTGGAGACCGGGGAGCTGTTTTTT
>TRBJ1-2|-|-|TRBV28
CASSLQGIGGYTF
TGTGCCAGCAGTTTACAGGGCATCGGGGGCTACACCTTC
>TRBJ2-5|TRBD2|-|TRBV7-8
CASSPTGWTSGRRGETQYF
TGTGCCAGCAGCCCTACAGGATGGACTAGCGGGAGAAGAGGAGAGACCCAGTACTTC
>TRBJ2-7|TRBD2|-|TRBV5-6
CASSWAGANYEQYF
TGTGCCAGCAGCTGGGCGGGAGCGAACTACGAGCAGTACTTC
>TRBJ2-3|TRBD2|-|TRBV15
CATSRYGLAGEYADTQYF
TGTGCCACCAGCAGGTACGGCCTAGCGGGAGAGTATGCAGATACGCAGTATTTT
>TRBJ1-4|-|-|TRBV6-5
CASSYGHAEKLFF
TGTGCCAGCAGTTACGGCCATGCTGAAAAACTGTTTTTT
>TRBJ2-1|TRBD2|-|TRBV5-1
CASSYPNGGANEQFF
TGCGCCAGCAGCTACCCCAACGGGGGGGCTAATGAGCAGTTCTTC
>TRBJ1-6|-|-|TRBV19
CASTPRRGGTSNSPLHF
TGTGCCAGTACCCCGAGGAGGGGGGGAACGTCTAATTCACCCCTCCACTTT
>TRBJ2-7|-|once|TRBV10-2
CASTPAGLSYEQYF
TGCGCCAGTACCCCGGCGGGCCTCTCCTACGAGCAGTACTTC
>TRBJ1-1|-|-|TRBV6-2/TRBV6-3
CASSSLTPRGKIEAFF
TGTGCCAGCAGTTCCTTGACTCCTCGGGGAAAGATTGAAGCTTTCTTT
>TRBJ1-3|TRBD1|-|TRBV19
CASSRPGQGPGNTIYF
TGTGCCAGTAGTAGGCCGGGACAGGGACCTGGAAACACCATATATTTT
>TRBJ1-4|-|few|TRBV6-5
CASRLTGSNEKLFF
TGTGCCAGCAGACTAACAGGGTCTAATGAAAAACTGTTTTTT
>TRBJ2-3|-|-|TRBV7-9
CASSISGTSTDTQYF
TGTGCCAGCAGCATTAGCGGAACTAGCACAGATACGCAGTATTTT
>TRBJ1-3|-|-|TRBV9
CASSVDWGNTIYF
TGTGCCAGCAGCGTAGACTGGGGAAACACCATATATTTT
>TRBJ2-6|TRBD1|-|TRBV19
CASSRSATGGSSGANVLTF
TGTGCCAGTAGTAGGAGCGCAACAGGGGGAAGCTCTGGGGCCAACGTCCTGACTTTC
>TRBJ2-2|TRBD2|-|TRBV24-1
CATSGRASGELFF
TGTGCCACTAGCGGGAGGGCCTCCGGGGAGCTGTTTTTT
>TRBJ2-7|-|-|TRBV4-3
CASSQSIAGSDEQYF
TGCGCCAGCAGCCAATCGATTGCCGGGAGCGACGAGCAGTACTTC
>TRBJ2-3|TRBD2|-|TRBV3-1/TRBV3-2
CASSYSGGLTQYF
TGTGCCAGCAGCTATAGCGGGGGCCTCACGCAGTATTTT
>TRBJ2-7|-|-|TRBV19
CASGANSYEQYF
TGCGCCAGTGGGGCTAACTCCTACGAGCAGTACTTC
>TRBJ1-6|TRBD1|few|TRBV2
CARKGQGNSPLHF
TGTGCCAGAAAGGGACAGGGAAATTCACCCCTCCACTTT
>TRBJ1-3|TRBD1|-|TRBV11-3
CASSFGQASSGNTIYF
TGTGCCAGCAGCTTTGGACAGGCGAGCTCTGGAAACACCATATATTTT
>TRBJ1-2|-|-|TRBV30
CAWSVHSYGYTF
TGTGCCTGGAGTGTACACAGCTATGGCTACACCTTC
>TRBJ1-6|-|-|TRBV30
CAWEGHNNSYNSPLHF
TGTGCCTGGGAGGGACATAACAACTCCTATAATTCACCCCTCCACTTT
>TRBJ2-5|TRBD1|-|TRBV12-3/TRBV12-4
CASSHRGETQYF
TGTGCCAGCAGCCACAGGGGAGAGACCCAGTACTTC
>TRBJ1-1|TRBD1|-|TRBV4-1
CASSQETGRGTEAFF
TGCGCCAGCAGCCAAGAGACAGGGAGAGGCACTGAAGCTTTCTTT
>TRBJ1-2|-|-|TRBV19
CASSPSGLYGYTF
TGTGCCAGTAGTCCATCAGGGTTATATGGCTACACCTTC
>TRBJ1-1|-|-|TRBV13
CASSLDRVNTEAFF
TGTGCCAGCAGCTTAGACAGGGTGAACACTGAAGCTTTCTTT
>TRBJ1-1|-|-|TRBV12-5
CASGLGRYTEAFF
TGTGCTAGTGGTTTGGGGCGGTACACTGAAGCTTTCTTT
>TRBJ2-5|-|-|TRBV6-4
CASSDAVGETQYF
TGTGCCAGCAGTGACGCGGTCGGAGAGACCCAGTACTTC
>TRBJ2-7|TRBD2|-|TRBV3-1/TRBV3-2
CASSLLSGRTTYEQYF
TGTGCCAGCAGCCTCCTTAGCGGGAGAACAACCTACGAGCAGTACTTC
>TRBJ1-3|-|few|TRBV10-3
CAISERGNSGNTIYF
TGTGCCATCAGTGAGCGGGGAAACTCTGGAAACACCATATATTTT
>TRBJ1-6|-|-|TRBV9
CASSVQGENSPLHF
TGTGCCAGCAGCGTGCAGGGTGAGAATTCACCCCTCCACTTT
>TRBJ2-3|TRBD2|once|TRBV4-3
CASSQGGRGTDTQYF
TGCGCCAGCAGCCAAGGCGGGAGGGGCACAGATACGCAGTATTTT